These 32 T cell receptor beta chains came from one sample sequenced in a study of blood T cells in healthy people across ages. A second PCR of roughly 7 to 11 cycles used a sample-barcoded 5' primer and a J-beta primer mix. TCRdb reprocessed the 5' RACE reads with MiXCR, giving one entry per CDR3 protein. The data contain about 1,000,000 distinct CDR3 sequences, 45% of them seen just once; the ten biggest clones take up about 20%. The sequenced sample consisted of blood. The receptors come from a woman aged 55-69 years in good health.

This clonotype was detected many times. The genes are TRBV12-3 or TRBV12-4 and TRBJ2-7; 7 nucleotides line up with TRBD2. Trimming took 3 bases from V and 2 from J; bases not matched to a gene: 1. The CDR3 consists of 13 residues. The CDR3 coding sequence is TGTGCCAGCAGTTTCGGACTAGCCTACGAGCAGTACTTC. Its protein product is CASSFGLAYEQYF.

Here the CDR3 reads CASSPTLGAYEQYF. The CDR3 coding sequence is TGTGCCAGCAGCCCAACTCTGGGGGCCTACGAGCAGTACTTC. The rearrangement joins TRBV12-3 or TRBV12-4 to TRBJ2-5; D might be TRBD1 or TRBD2, each matching 5 bases. Matching the DNA end better, TRBJ2-7 makes the J call doubtful. This CDR3 has 14 amino acids.

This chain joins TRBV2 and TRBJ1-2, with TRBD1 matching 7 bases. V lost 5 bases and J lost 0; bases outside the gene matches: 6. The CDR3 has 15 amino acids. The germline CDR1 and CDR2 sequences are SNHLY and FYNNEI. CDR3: CASSRDRASNYGYTF. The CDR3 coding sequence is TGTGCCAGCAGTAGAGACAGGGCTTCTAACTATGGCTACACCTTC.

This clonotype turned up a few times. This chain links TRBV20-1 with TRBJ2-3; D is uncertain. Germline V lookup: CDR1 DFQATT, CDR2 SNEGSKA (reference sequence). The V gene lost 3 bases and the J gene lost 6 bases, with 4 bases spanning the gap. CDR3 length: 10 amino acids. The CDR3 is CSASDDTQYF. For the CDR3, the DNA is TGCAGTGCTAGTGACGATACGCAGTATTTT.

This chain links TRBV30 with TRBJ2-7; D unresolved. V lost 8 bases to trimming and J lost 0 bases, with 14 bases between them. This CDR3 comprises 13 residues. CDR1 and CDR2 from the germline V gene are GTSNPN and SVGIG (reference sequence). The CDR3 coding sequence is TGTGCCGTGGGCAGACTCAGCTCCTACGAGCAGTACTTC. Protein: CAVGRLSSYEQYF.

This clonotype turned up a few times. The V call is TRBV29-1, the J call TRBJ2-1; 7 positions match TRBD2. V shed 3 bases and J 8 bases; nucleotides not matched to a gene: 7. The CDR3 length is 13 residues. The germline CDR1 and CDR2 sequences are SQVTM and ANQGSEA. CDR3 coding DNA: TGCAGCGTTGACGAGACTAGCAAACATGAGCAGTTCTTC. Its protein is CSVDETSKHEQFF.

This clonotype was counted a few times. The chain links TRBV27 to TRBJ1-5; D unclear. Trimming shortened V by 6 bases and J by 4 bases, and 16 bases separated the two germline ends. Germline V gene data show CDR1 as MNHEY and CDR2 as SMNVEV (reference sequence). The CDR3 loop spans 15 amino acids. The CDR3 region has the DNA TGTGCCAGCAGCAGAGAGGGCGTGGAAAATCAGCCCCAGCATTTT. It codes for CASSREGVENQPQHF.

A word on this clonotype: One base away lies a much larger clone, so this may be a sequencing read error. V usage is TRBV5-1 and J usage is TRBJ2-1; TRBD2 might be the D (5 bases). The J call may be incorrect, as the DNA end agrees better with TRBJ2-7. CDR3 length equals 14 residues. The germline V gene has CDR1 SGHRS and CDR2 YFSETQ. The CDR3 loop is CASRYEDSYNEQYF. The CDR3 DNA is TGCGCCAGCAGGTATGAGGACTCCTACAATGAGCAGTACTTC.

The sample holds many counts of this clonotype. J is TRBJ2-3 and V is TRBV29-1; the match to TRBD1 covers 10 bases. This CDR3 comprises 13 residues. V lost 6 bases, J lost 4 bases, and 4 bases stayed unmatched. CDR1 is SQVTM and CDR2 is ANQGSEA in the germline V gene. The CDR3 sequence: CSVGGQGADTQYF. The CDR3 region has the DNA TGCAGCGTGGGAGGACAGGGGGCAGATACGCAGTATTTT.

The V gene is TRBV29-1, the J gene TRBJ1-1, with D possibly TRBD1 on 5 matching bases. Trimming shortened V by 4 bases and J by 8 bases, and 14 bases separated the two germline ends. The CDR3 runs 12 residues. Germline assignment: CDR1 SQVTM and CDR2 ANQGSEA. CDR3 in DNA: TGCAGCGTTGTTAGGGGCTCGGGGGAAGCTTTCTTT. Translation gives CSVVRGSGEAFF.

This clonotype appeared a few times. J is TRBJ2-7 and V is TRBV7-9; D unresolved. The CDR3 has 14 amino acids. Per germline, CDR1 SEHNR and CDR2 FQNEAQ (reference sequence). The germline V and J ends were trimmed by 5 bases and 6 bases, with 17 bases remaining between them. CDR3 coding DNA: TGTGCCAGCAGCGGGGATAGATCATATCGCGAGCAGTACTTC. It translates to CASSGDRSYREQYF. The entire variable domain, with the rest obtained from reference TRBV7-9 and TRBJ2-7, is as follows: DTGVSQNPRHKITKRGQNVTFRCDPISEHNRLYWYRQTLGQGPEFLTYFQNEAQLEKSRLLSDRFSAERPKGSFSTLEIQRTEQGDSAMYLCASSGDRSYREQYFGPGTRLTVT.

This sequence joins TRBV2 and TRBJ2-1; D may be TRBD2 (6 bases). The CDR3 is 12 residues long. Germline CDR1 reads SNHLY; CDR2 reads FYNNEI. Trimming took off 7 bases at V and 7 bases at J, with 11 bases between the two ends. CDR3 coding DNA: TGTGCCAGCATCGGGACTTTAAATGAGCAGTTCTTC. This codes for CASIGTLNEQFF.

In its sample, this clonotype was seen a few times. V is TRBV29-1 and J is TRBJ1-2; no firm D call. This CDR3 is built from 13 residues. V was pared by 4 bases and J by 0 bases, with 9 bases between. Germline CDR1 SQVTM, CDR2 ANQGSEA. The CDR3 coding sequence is TGCAGCGTTGTTCTCGAAGCTAACTATGGCTACACCTTC. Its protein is CSVVLEANYGYTF.

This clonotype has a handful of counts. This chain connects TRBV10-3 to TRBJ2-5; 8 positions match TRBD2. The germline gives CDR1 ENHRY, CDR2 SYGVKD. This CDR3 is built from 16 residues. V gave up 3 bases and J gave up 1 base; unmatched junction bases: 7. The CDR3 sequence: CAISESRLATQETQYF. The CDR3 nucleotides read TGTGCCATCAGTGAATCCCGACTAGCGACCCAAGAGACCCAGTACTTC.

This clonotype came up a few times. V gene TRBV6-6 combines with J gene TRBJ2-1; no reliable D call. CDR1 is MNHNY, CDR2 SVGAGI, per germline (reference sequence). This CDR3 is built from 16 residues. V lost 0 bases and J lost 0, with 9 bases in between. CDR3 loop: CASSYSPRSSYNEQFF. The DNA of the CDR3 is TGTGCCAGCAGTTACTCACCCAGGAGCTCCTACAATGAGCAGTTCTTC.

The CDR3 region has the DNA TGTGCCAGCAGTAAACCGGACAGGGGAAAAGTTCCTTCCAATGAGCAGTTCTTC. It translates to CASSKPDRGKVPSNEQFF. This chain uses TRBV28 with TRBJ2-1; 9 bases align to TRBD1. V dropped 5 bases and J dropped 6; count of bases not matched to a gene: 17. Germline V lookup: CDR1 MDHEN, CDR2 SYDVKM. The CDR3 covers 18 residues.

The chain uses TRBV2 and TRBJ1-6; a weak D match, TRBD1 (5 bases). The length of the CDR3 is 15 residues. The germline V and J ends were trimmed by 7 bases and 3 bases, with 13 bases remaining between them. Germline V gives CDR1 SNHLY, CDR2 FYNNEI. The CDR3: CASTLRGHYNSPLHF. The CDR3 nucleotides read TGTGCCAGCACGTTGAGGGGCCACTATAATTCACCCCTCCACTTT.

CDR3 coding DNA: TGCAGCGTTGGAACTAGCGGGAGGGTTAGAGATACGCAGTATTTT. This codes for CSVGTSGRVRDTQYF. The V call is TRBV29-1, the J call TRBJ2-3, with 13 bases fitting TRBD2. V lost 4 bases, J lost 5 bases, and 6 bases stayed unmatched. The CDR3 is 15 amino acids. Germline loops: CDR1 SQVTM, CDR2 ANQGSEA.

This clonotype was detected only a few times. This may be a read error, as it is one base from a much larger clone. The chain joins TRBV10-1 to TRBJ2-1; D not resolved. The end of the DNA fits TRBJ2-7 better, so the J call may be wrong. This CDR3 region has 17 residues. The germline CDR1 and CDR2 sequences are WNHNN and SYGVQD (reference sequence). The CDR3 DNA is TGCGCCAGCAGTCCTACCGCCCAGGCAGGTTCCGACCACGAGCAGTACTTC. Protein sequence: CASSPTAQAGSDHEQYF.

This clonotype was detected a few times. CDR3 protein: CASRSGILYNEQFF. Here the CDR3 DNA reads TGTGCTAGTAGGAGCGGGATCCTTTACAATGAGCAGTTCTTC. The chain has TRBV12-5 and TRBJ2-1, with 7 bases lining up with TRBD2. The CDR3 is 14 amino acids. With 8 bases clipped from V and 4 bases from J, the junction kept 8 bases outside the gene matches. Germline values: CDR1 LGHNT, CDR2 FRNRAP. The full variable domain, rest sourced from reference TRBV12-5 and TRBJ2-1, is DARVTQTPRHKVTEMGQEVTMRCQPILGHNTVFWYRQTMMQGLELLAYFRNRAPLDDSGMPKDRFSAEMPDATLATLKIQPSEPRDSAVYFCASRSGILYNEQFFGPGTRLTVL.

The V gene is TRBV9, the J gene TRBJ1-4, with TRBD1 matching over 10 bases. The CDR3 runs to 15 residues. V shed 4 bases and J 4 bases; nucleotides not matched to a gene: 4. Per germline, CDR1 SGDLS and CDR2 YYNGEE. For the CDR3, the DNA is TGTGCCAGCAGCCGGACAGGGGGGGATAATGAAAAACTGTTTTTT. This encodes CASSRTGGDNEKLFF. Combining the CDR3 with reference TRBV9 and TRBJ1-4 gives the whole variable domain DSGVTQTPKHLITATGQRVTLRCSPRSGDLSVYWYQQSLDQGLQFLIQYYNGEERAKGNILERFSAQQFPDLHSELNLSSLELGDSALYFCASSRTGGDNEKLFFGSGTQLSVL.

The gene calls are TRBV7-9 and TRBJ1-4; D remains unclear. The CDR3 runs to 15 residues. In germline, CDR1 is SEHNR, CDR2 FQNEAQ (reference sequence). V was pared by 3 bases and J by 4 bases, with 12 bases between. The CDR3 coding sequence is TGTGCCAGCAGCTTGACGGACGGTCGTAATGAAAAACTGTTTTTT. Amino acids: CASSLTDGRNEKLFF.

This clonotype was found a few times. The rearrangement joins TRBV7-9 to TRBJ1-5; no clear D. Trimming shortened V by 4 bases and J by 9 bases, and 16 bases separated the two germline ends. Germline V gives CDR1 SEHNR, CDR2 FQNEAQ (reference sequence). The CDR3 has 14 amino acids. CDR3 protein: CASSSGGVGRPQHF. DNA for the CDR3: TGTGCCAGCAGCTCCGGCGGGGTGGGCCGGCCCCAGCATTTT.

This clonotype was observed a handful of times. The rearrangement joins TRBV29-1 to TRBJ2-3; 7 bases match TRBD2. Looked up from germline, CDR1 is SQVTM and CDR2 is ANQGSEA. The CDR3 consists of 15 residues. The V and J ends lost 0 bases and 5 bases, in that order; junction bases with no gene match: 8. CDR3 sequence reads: CSVEDPAGVVDTQYF. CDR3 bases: TGCAGCGTTGAAGATCCGGCGGGAGTGGTAGATACGCAGTATTTT.

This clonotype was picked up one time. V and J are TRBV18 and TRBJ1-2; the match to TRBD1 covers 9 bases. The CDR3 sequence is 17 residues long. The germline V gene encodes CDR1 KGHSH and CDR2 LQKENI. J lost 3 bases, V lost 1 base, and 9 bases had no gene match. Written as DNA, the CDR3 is TGTGCCAGCTCACCACTAATTGGGACAGGGATCCACTATGGCTACACCTTC. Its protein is CASSPLIGTGIHYGYTF.

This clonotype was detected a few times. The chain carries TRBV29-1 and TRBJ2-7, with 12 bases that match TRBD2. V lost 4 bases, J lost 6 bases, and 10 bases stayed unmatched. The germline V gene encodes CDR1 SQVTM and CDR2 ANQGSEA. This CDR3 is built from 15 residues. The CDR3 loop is CSVVPSGRVKGEQYF. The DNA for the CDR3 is TGCAGCGTTGTGCCTAGCGGGAGGGTGAAGGGCGAGCAGTACTTC.

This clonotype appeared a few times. The CDR3 is CSARDRGWGGYTF. CDR3 DNA: TGCAGTGCTAGAGATCGGGGTTGGGGCGGCTACACCTTC. The V and J genes are TRBV20-1 and TRBJ1-2; weak D call: TRBD1 (5 bases). From germline, CDR1 is DFQATT and CDR2 SNEGSKA (reference sequence). The CDR3 contains 13 residues. Trimming shortened V by 0 bases and J by 8 bases, and 13 bases separated the two germline ends.

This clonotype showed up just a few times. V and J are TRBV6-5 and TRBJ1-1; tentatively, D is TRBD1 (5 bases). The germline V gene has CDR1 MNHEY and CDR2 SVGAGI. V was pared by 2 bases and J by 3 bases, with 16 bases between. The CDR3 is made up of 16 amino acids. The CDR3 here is CASSYNPGGVYTEAFF. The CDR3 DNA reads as TGTGCCAGCAGTTACAATCCCGGAGGGGTGTACACTGAAGCTTTCTTT.

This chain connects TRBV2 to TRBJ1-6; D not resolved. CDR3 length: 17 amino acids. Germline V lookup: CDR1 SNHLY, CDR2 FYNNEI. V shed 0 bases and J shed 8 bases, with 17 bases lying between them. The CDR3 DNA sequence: TGTGCCAGCAGTGAAGCGCGGGGTTTCACCTTCGATTCACCCCTCCACTTT. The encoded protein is CASSEARGFTFDSPLHF.

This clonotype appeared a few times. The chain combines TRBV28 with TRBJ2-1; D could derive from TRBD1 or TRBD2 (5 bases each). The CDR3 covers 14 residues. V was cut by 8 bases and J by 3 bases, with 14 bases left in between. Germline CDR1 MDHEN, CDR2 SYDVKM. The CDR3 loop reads CASCQGPSYNEQFF. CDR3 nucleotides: TGTGCCAGCTGTCAGGGACCGAGCTACAATGAGCAGTTCTTC.

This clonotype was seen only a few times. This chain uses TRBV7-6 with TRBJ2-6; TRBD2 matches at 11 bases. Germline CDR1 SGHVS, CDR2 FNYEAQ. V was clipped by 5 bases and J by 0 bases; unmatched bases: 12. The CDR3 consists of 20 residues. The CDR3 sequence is CASSPPSGRKRYSGANVLTF. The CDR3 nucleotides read TGTGCCAGCAGCCCCCCTAGCGGGAGGAAGCGCTACTCTGGGGCCAACGTCCTGACTTTC.

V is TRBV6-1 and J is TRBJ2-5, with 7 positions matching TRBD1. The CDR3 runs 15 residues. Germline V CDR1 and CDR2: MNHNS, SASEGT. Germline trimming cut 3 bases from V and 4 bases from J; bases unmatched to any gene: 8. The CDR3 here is CASSDGTVGLETQYF. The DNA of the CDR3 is TGTGCCAGCAGTGATGGGACAGTCGGCCTAGAGACCCAGTACTTC.